These 25 T cell receptor beta chains originate from one sample sequenced in a study of T cell repertoires in cytomegalovirus infection. TCRdb analysed the reads with MiXCR anew, one entry per CDR3 protein. The sample comprises nearly 550,000 distinct CDR3 sequences, about 15% of which are singletons, and 20% to 30% rests with the top ten. Material for sequencing was CD8+ T cells from PBMCs. These receptors were collected from a human donor in good health (CMV status not recorded). Some clones in this sample may be carry-over from other donors' samples.

This clonotype was recorded a few times. The CDR3 spells CASSPGLAGGFRDNEQFF. CDR3 DNA sequence: TGTGCCAGCAGTCCGGGACTAGCGGGAGGGTTTCGCGACAATGAGCAGTTCTTC. The chain is built from TRBV2 and TRBJ2-1, with 16 bases identical to TRBD2. V lost 5 bases and J lost 5; bases outside the gene matches: 9. The CDR3 covers 18 residues. Germline V gene data show CDR1 as SNHLY and CDR2 as FYNNEI.

The V call is TRBV2, the J call TRBJ2-5; TRBD1 aligns across 12 bases. This CDR3 comprises 16 residues. Trimming removed 6 bases from V and 1 base from J; junction bases left unmatched: 6. The germline V gene encodes CDR1 SNHLY and CDR2 FYNNEI. The CDR3 DNA reads as TGTGCCAGCAGGCTCCGGGACAGGGGGCCCCAAGAGACCCAGTACTTC. Translating gives CASRLRDRGPQETQYF. Supplemented by reference TRBV2 and TRBJ2-5, the full variable domain reads EPEVTQTPSHQVTQMGQEVILRCVPISNHLYFYWYRQILGQKVEFLVSFYNNEISEKSEIFDDQFSVERPDGSNFTLKIRSTKLEDSAMYFCASRLRDRGPQETQYFGPGTRLLVL.

This clonotype was recorded many times. V and J are TRBV7-3 and TRBJ2-7; no clear D gene. CDR1 SGHTA and CDR2 FQGTGA come from the germline V gene. V lost 4 bases, J lost 5 bases, and 18 bases lay in between. This CDR3 comprises 15 residues. CDR3 protein: CASSSSGRALDEQYF. In DNA, the CDR3 is TGTGCCAGCAGCTCCTCAGGAAGGGCCTTAGACGAGCAGTACTTC.

In its sample, this clonotype was seen a few times. The rearrangement joins TRBV28 to TRBJ2-7, with TRBD2 identical over 13 bases. The CDR3 covers 14 residues. Trimming cost V 5 bases and J 7 bases; bases outside gene matches: 5. Looked up from germline, CDR1 is MDHEN and CDR2 is SYDVKM. Here the CDR3 reads CASSQTSGREEQYF. DNA for the CDR3: TGTGCCAGCAGTCAAACTAGCGGGAGGGAAGAGCAGTACTTC. The full variable domain, in which reference TRBV28 and TRBJ2-7 provide the parts outside the CDR3, is DVKVTQSSRYLVKRTGEKVFLECVQDMDHENMFWYRQDPGLGLRLIYFSYDVKMKEKGDIPEGYSVSREKKERFSLILESASTNQTSMYLCASSQTSGREEQYFGPGTRLTVT.

This clonotype was observed a handful of times. This chain connects TRBV12-3 or TRBV12-4 to TRBJ1-5, with 10 bases identical to TRBD1. Trimming at V came to 6 bases and at J to 7 bases, leaving 3 bases not matched to a gene. This CDR3 spans 13 amino acids. CDR3 residues: CASRETGGQPQHF. CDR3 DNA sequence: TGTGCCAGCAGGGAGACAGGGGGCCAGCCCCAGCATTTT.

This clonotype has just a few counts. This rearrangement joins TRBV20-1 to TRBJ2-1, with unresolved D. The CDR3 has 14 residues. Germline V gene lookup returns CDR1 DFQATT and CDR2 SNEGSKA (reference sequence). V lost 4 bases and J 4 bases, leaving 14 bases between the germline ends. The CDR3 DNA reads TGCAGTGCTACAAACGCGCCAACGTACAATGAGCAGTTCTTC. Its protein is CSATNAPTYNEQFF.

This clonotype appeared many times. V gene TRBV14 combines with J gene TRBJ1-2; the D gene is possibly TRBD1 (6 bases). Germline V lookup: CDR1 SGHDN, CDR2 FVKESK. Trimming stripped 3 bases from V and 4 bases from J, with 24 bases between. This CDR3 is 18 amino acids long. The CDR3 bases are TGTGCCAGCAGCCACGGACCATCTTCGGACAGTGCAGTCTATGGCTACACCTTC. It translates to CASSHGPSSDSAVYGYTF.

This clonotype was counted a few times. The V gene is TRBV7-3, the J gene TRBJ2-7; D may correspond to TRBD1 or TRBD2 (6 bases each). The CDR3 spans 15 residues. Trimming stripped 4 bases from V and 2 bases from J, with 15 bases between. From germline, CDR1 is SGHTA and CDR2 FQGTGA. In DNA, the CDR3 is TGTGCCAGCAGCTCCAGACAGGCGGGGACCTACGAGCAGTACTTC. This sequence encodes CASSSRQAGTYEQYF. Filled out from reference TRBV7-3 and TRBJ2-7, the complete variable domain reads GAGVSQTPSNKVTEKGKYVELRCDPISGHTALYWYRQSLGQGPEFLIYFQGTGAADDSGLPNDRFFAVRPEGSVSTLKIQRTERGDSAVYLCASSSRQAGTYEQYFGPGTRLTVT.

Here the CDR3 DNA reads TGCAGCGGGTGGGGCGGGGGCGCAGATACGCAGTATTTT. Protein product: CSGWGGGADTQYF. The chain joins TRBV29-1 to TRBJ2-3; D is possibly TRBD2 (7 bases). The CDR3 loop spans 13 amino acids. Trimming shortened V by 7 bases and J by 4 bases, and 15 bases separated the two germline ends. Germline lookup yields CDR1 SQVTM and CDR2 ANQGSEA.

This chain links TRBV29-1 with TRBJ1-5, with D unresolved. CDR3 size: 13 residues. V was clipped by 7 bases and J by 3 bases, with 13 bases between them. The germline V gene encodes CDR1 SQVTM and CDR2 ANQGSEA. The CDR3 bases are TGCAGCGCATGCCAAGGGTACAATCAGCCCCAGCATTTT. This translates into CSACQGYNQPQHF.

The V gene is TRBV15, the J gene TRBJ2-7, with D tentatively TRBD1 (5 bases). CDR1 LNHNV and CDR2 YYDKDF come from the germline V gene (reference sequence). V shed 3 bases and J shed 4 bases, with 7 bases lying between them. The length of the CDR3 is 12 residues. The chain's CDR3 is CATSRTAYEQYF. The CDR3 DNA reads TGTGCCACCAGCAGGACAGCGTACGAGCAGTACTTC.

The chain uses TRBV20-1 and TRBJ2-1, with D hard to call. This CDR3 has 14 residues. The V gene's germline CDR1 is DFQATT and CDR2 SNEGSKA (reference sequence). V was cut by 5 bases and J by 2 bases, with 13 bases left in between. As DNA, the CDR3 is TGCAGTGCTGACGGAAAGAGAACCTACAATGAGCAGTTCTTC. This encodes CSADGKRTYNEQFF.

The chain recombines TRBV12-3 or TRBV12-4 with TRBJ1-3; D remains ambiguous. The V gene lost 7 bases and the J gene lost 0 bases, with 13 bases spanning the gap. This CDR3 has 15 amino acids. In DNA form, the CDR3 reads TGTGCCAGCATTTTCTCAGGATACTCTGGAAACACCATATATTTT. Translated, it gives CASIFSGYSGNTIYF.

The chain couples TRBV7-9 to TRBJ2-2, with TRBD1 identical over 10 bases. V lost 5 bases and J lost 6; bases outside the gene matches: 9. This CDR3 contains 16 residues. Germline V CDR1 and CDR2: SEHNR, FQNEAQ (reference sequence). The CDR3 coding sequence is TGTGCCAGCAGCGAAGGACAGGGGGAAAAACCCGGGGAGCTGTTTTTT. This gives the protein CASSEGQGEKPGELFF.

This clonotype turned up a few times. This sequence joins TRBV4-1 and TRBJ2-1; TRBD1 or TRBD2 may be the D gene (6 bases each). V lost 4 bases, J lost 8 bases, and 15 bases lay in between. Germline loops: CDR1 MGHRA, CDR2 YSYEKL. There are 14 residues in the CDR3. CDR3: CASSPGAGGYEQFF. In DNA form, the CDR3 reads TGCGCCAGCAGCCCAGGGGCCGGGGGCTATGAGCAGTTCTTC.

This chain connects TRBV27 to TRBJ2-7; TRBD2 matches at 8 bases. Germline V gene lookup returns CDR1 MNHEY and CDR2 SMNVEV (reference sequence). The CDR3 has 12 residues. The trim removed 10 bases at V and 2 bases at J, leaving 4 bases unmatched. The CDR3 region is CATTGLAYEQYF. The CDR3, as DNA: TGTGCCACCACGGGACTAGCCTACGAGCAGTACTTC.

The chain employs TRBV25-1 and TRBJ2-5; D is ambiguous. Germline lookup yields CDR1 MGHDK and CDR2 SYGVNS. The CDR3 contains 13 residues. V was cut by 2 bases and J by 5 bases, with 9 bases left in between. The CDR3 nucleotides read TGTGCCAGCAGTGAAGTTATGGAGGAGACCCAGTACTTC. Amino acid sequence: CASSEVMEETQYF.

In its sample, this clonotype was seen many times. The J gene is TRBJ1-1, the V gene TRBV6-6, with TRBD1 matching over 8 bases. Germline V gene sequence: CDR1 MNHNY, CDR2 SVGAGI (reference sequence). This CDR3 is 15 amino acids long. The J segment lost 3 bases and the V segment lost 2 bases, leaving 5 bases of the junction unmatched. For the CDR3, the DNA is TGTGCCAGCAGTTACCGACAGGGGTTGGACACTGAAGCTTTCTTT. Translated, it gives CASSYRQGLDTEAFF.

As for this clonotype: One base away lies a much larger clone, so this may be a sequencing read error. The conserved phenylalanine or tryptophan normally closing the CDR3 is absent here, so this likely arose from a read error. The rearrangement links TRBV12-3 or TRBV12-4 to TRBJ2-1; D is possibly TRBD2 (5 bases). This CDR3 spans 14 amino acids. V was clipped by 3 bases and J by 7 bases, with 13 bases between them. The CDR3 protein is CASSFERMENEQFL. The CDR3 DNA is TGTGCCAGCAGTTTCGAGCGGATGGAGAATGAGCAGTTCTTA.

This clonotype was counted ten times or more. The J gene is TRBJ2-7, the V gene TRBV7-9, with TRBD1 matching over 7 bases. In germline, CDR1 is SEHNR, CDR2 FQNEAQ (reference sequence). J gave up 5 bases and V 5 bases, and 12 bases lay outside the gene matches. The CDR3 runs 15 residues. CDR3 amino acids: CASSGQQGFSHEQYF. The CDR3 DNA reads TGTGCCAGCAGCGGACAACAGGGGTTCTCTCACGAGCAGTACTTC.

Only a few counts were recorded for this clonotype. The chain links TRBV7-9 to TRBJ1-4; tentative D call: TRBD1 (5 bases). V was trimmed by 5 bases and J by 8 bases, leaving 18 bases between them. Germline CDR1 reads SEHNR; CDR2 reads FQNEAQ (reference sequence). The CDR3 extends over 15 amino acids. CDR3 region: CASSLRDAIGEKLFF. The CDR3 DNA follows: TGTGCCAGCAGCCTCCGGGACGCTATAGGAGAAAAACTGTTTTTT.

The chain links TRBV19 to TRBJ1-1, with TRBD1 matching 12 bases. The V and J ends lost 5 bases and 4 bases, in that order; junction bases with no gene match: 14. This CDR3 has 18 residues. Germline-derived CDR1 and CDR2 are LNHDA and SQIVND (reference sequence). The DNA of the CDR3 is TGTGCCAGTAGTTCGCACGCGGGACAGGGGGCGAGGAGCACTGAAGCTTTCTTT. Translation: CASSSHAGQGARSTEAFF. Filled out from reference TRBV19 and TRBJ1-1, the complete variable domain reads DGGITQSPKYLFRKEGQNVTLSCEQNLNHDAMYWYRQDPGQGLRLIYYSQIVNDFQKGDIAEGYSVSREKKESFPLTVTSAQKNPTAFYLCASSSHAGQGARSTEAFFGQGTRLTVV.

Many counts were recorded for this clonotype. The chain employs TRBV7-9 and TRBJ2-7; unclear D gene. Germline values: CDR1 SEHNR, CDR2 FQNEAQ (reference sequence). The CDR3 covers 14 residues. Trimming shortened V by 1 base and J by 6 bases, and 13 bases separated the two germline ends. This CDR3 reads CASSLVSSSREQYF. In DNA form, the CDR3 reads TGTGCCAGCAGCTTAGTATCGTCTTCCCGCGAGCAGTACTTC.

The table lists this clonotype with many counts. For the CDR3, the DNA is TGTGCCAGCAGTTTAGTAGGGCAGCGGGGGACCAGCTCCTACAATGAGCAGTTCTTC. Its protein is CASSLVGQRGTSSYNEQFF. The chain carries TRBV28 and TRBJ2-1, with 8 positions matching TRBD2. This CDR3 contains 19 residues. The germline CDR1 and CDR2 sequences are MDHEN and SYDVKM. V lost 2 bases, J lost 0 bases, and 12 bases stayed unmatched.

The chain carries TRBV4-2 and TRBJ2-3; TRBD2 matches at 11 bases. The CDR3 contains 18 residues. Trimming removed 1 base from V and 1 base from J; junction bases left unmatched: 7. Germline V lookup: CDR1 LGHNA, CDR2 YNFKEQ. The CDR3 DNA reads TGTGCCAGCAGCCAAGTTGATAGCGGGAGGGCCGGCACAGATACGCAGTATTTT. Translated, it gives CASSQVDSGRAGTDTQYF.